Following are 25 T cell receptor beta chains from one sample sequenced in a study of blood T cells in healthy people across ages. Then a second PCR, running roughly 6 to 11 cycles, was carried out with a sample-barcoded 5' primer and a J-beta primer mix. TCRdb redid the calling of the 5' RACE reads with MiXCR, one entry per CDR3 protein. The repertoire holds about 640,000 distinct CDR3 sequences, with roughly 58% as singletons. Sequences were obtained from blood. Receptors originate from a man aged 60 to 75 in good health.

This clonotype was counted only a few times. This likely stems from a read error, as it lies one base from a far larger clone. The V gene is TRBV12-3 or TRBV12-4, the J gene TRBJ2-3, with D possibly matching TRBD2 (7 bases). This CDR3 comprises 14 residues. CDR3: CAGSFRGGGDAQYF. In nucleotides, the CDR3 is TGTGCCGGCAGTTTTAGGGGGGGCGGAGATGCGCAGTATTTT.

This chain links TRBV6-5 with TRBJ1-2; 7 nucleotides match TRBD1. After removal of 5 bases from V and 4 bases from J, the junction contained 7 bases not matched to a gene. The germline gives CDR1 MNHEY, CDR2 SVGAGI. This CDR3 comprises 14 residues. The DNA for the CDR3 is TGTGCCAGCAGTACGCGGGGACAGTCCTATGGCTACACCTTC. Translation gives CASSTRGQSYGYTF.

The J gene is TRBJ2-1, the V gene TRBV5-1; a possible D gene is TRBD2 (7 bases). V lost 2 bases and J lost 7, with 19 bases in between. Germline V lookup: CDR1 SGHRS, CDR2 YFSETQ. The CDR3 contains 16 residues. The CDR3 reads CASSFRVGGAGNEQFF. CDR3 coding DNA: TGCGCCAGCAGCTTTCGGGTTGGGGGGGCAGGGAATGAGCAGTTCTTC.

This clonotype has just one count. One end of the junction is discordant with germline, which a read error may explain. The genes are TRBV28 and TRBJ1-2; 11 bases align to TRBD1. Per germline, CDR1 MDHEN and CDR2 SYDVKM. The CDR3 has 15 amino acids. CDR3 sequence: CASNRPGQGGYGYTF. The CDR3 DNA follows: TGTGCAAGCAACCGCCCGGGACAGGGGGGCTATGGCTACACCTTC.

This clonotype was detected a few times. This rearrangement joins TRBV14 to TRBJ2-7; D ambiguous. The end of the DNA fits TRBJ2-5 better, so the J call may be wrong. This CDR3 is 12 amino acids long. The germline CDR1 and CDR2 sequences are SGHDN and FVKESK. The CDR3 protein is CASSQDPGTQYF. CDR3 sequence (DNA): TGTGCCAGCAGCCAAGATCCGGGGACCCAGTACTTC.

The rearrangement joins TRBV14 to TRBJ1-2; D may be TRBD1 (6 bases). Between the trimmed V and J ends, which lost 0 bases and 4 bases, there was a span of 15 bases. Germline assignment: CDR1 SGHDN and CDR2 FVKESK. CDR3 size: 16 residues. The CDR3 sequence: CASSQEEEGGVYGYTF. DNA of the CDR3: TGTGCCAGCAGCCAAGAAGAGGAGGGGGGGGTCTATGGCTACACCTTC.

The chain recombines TRBV9 with TRBJ2-1; TRBD2 matches 7 bases. Looked up from germline, CDR1 is SGDLS and CDR2 is YYNGEE. The V segment lost 0 bases and the J segment 9 bases; nucleotides outside the gene matches: 3. The CDR3 is 13 amino acids. CDR3 protein: CASSVVGGIEQFF. The CDR3 DNA follows: TGTGCCAGCAGCGTAGTGGGGGGGATTGAGCAGTTCTTC.

This clonotype has at least ten counts. V is TRBV7-9 and J is TRBJ2-7, with unresolved D. With 4 bases removed from V and 0 bases from J, the gap between germline ends came to 4 bases. This CDR3 has 12 residues. Germline loops: CDR1 SEHNR, CDR2 FQNEAQ (reference sequence). The CDR3 DNA reads TGTGCCAGCAGCTCCAGCTCCTACGAGCAGTACTTC. This gives the protein CASSSSSYEQYF.

V gene TRBV7-2 combines with J gene TRBJ2-3; D uncertain. Trimming cost V 5 bases and J 2 bases, with 11 bases left between them. The CDR3 runs to 14 residues. Germline V gene sequence: CDR1 SGHTA, CDR2 FQGNSA. CDR3 amino acids: CASSVDSNTDTQYF. In nucleotides, the CDR3 is TGTGCCAGCAGCGTAGACTCTAACACAGATACGCAGTATTTT.

The chain links TRBV27 to TRBJ2-7, with D maybe TRBD1 (5 bases). Looked up from germline, CDR1 is MNHEY and CDR2 is SMNVEV (reference sequence). Trimming pared 5 bases from V and 6 bases from J, leaving 14 bases between. The CDR3 extends over 13 amino acids. The CDR3 DNA sequence: TGTGCCAGCAGTCTCGTTTACCAGGGCGAGCAGTACTTC. This gives the protein CASSLVYQGEQYF.

J is TRBJ1-1 and V is TRBV4-1, with D perhaps matching TRBD1 (6 bases). CDR3 length equals 16 residues. From germline, CDR1 is MGHRA and CDR2 YSYEKL. The germline V and J ends were trimmed by 4 bases and 1 base, with 16 bases remaining between them. In DNA form, the CDR3 reads TGCGCCAGCAGCCTGGACCCCATGGGGGCGAACACTGAAGCTTTCTTT. Its translation is CASSLDPMGANTEAFF.

This clonotype was detected only a few times. The V gene is TRBV29-1, the J gene TRBJ2-1, with D possibly TRBD2 on 7 matching bases. Germline V gives CDR1 SQVTM, CDR2 ANQGSEA. Trimming took off 8 bases at V and 4 bases at J, with 18 bases between the two ends. The CDR3 is made up of 14 amino acids. The CDR3 nucleotides read TGCAGCTTCATAGGGGGGGCCCGATACAATGAGCAGTTCTTC. Residues: CSFIGGARYNEQFF.

The J gene is TRBJ2-3, the V gene TRBV29-1; D gene ambiguous. This CDR3 has 14 amino acids. The germline gives CDR1 SQVTM, CDR2 ANQGSEA. The V end was cut by 6 bases, the J end by 3 bases, with 16 bases between. The CDR3 is CSVGNRVGTDTQYF. In DNA, the CDR3 is TGCAGCGTCGGTAACCGGGTGGGAACAGATACGCAGTATTTT.

V usage is TRBV15 and J usage is TRBJ2-5, with D perhaps matching TRBD1 (6 bases). Trimming stripped 5 bases from V and 4 bases from J, with 14 bases between. The CDR3 runs 14 residues. CDR1 LNHNV and CDR2 YYDKDF come from the germline V gene (reference sequence). The CDR3 here is CATSLGAAGETQYF. CDR3 coding DNA: TGTGCCACCAGCTTGGGGGCGGCGGGAGAGACCCAGTACTTC.

The genes are TRBV20-1 and TRBJ1-1; D unclear. This CDR3 region has 10 residues. V lost 2 bases and J 12 bases, leaving 10 bases between the germline ends. Germline CDR1 DFQATT, CDR2 SNEGSKA (reference sequence). As DNA, the CDR3 is TGCAGTGCTAGACGCAAGCGGTCTTTCTTT. Its translation is CSARRKRSFF.

This clonotype occurred once. This rearrangement joins TRBV7-2 to TRBJ2-1; D could derive from TRBD1 or TRBD2 (5 bases each). The CDR3 consists of 15 residues. V lost 5 bases, J lost 5 bases, and 16 bases lay in between. Germline CDR1 is SGHTA and CDR2 is FQGNSA. The CDR3 spells CASSLDLGRHNEQFF. Written as DNA, the CDR3 is TGTGCCAGCAGCCTCGACTTGGGACGCCACAATGAGCAGTTCTTC.

This clonotype was counted once. This chain links TRBV12-3 or TRBV12-4 with TRBJ2-5; D is perhaps TRBD1 or TRBD2 (5 bases each). This CDR3 region has 15 residues. V lost 4 bases, J lost 4 bases, and 16 bases lay in between. Here the CDR3 reads CASSWVEGPRETQYF. CDR3 DNA: TGTGCCAGCAGTTGGGTAGAGGGGCCCAGAGAGACCCAGTACTTC.

CDR3 region: CASSGIRSPLHF. The CDR3 coding sequence is TGTGCCAGCAGTGGGATACGATCACCCCTCCACTTT. The genes are TRBV6-6 and TRBJ1-6; D gene uncertain. Germline V gene data show CDR1 as MNHNY and CDR2 as SVGAGI (reference sequence). Trimming stripped 5 bases from V and 10 bases from J, with 9 bases between. This CDR3 is 12 amino acids long.

This clonotype has a handful of counts. The genes are TRBV29-1 and TRBJ1-3, with TRBD1 as a possible D gene (5 bases). V lost 1 base and J lost 2, with 6 bases in between. Germline V gene lookup returns CDR1 SQVTM and CDR2 ANQGSEA. There are 13 residues in the CDR3. CDR3 nucleotide sequence: TGCAGCGTTGAAGGGGGGACTGGAAACACCATATATTTT. This encodes CSVEGGTGNTIYF.

The genes are TRBV6-5 and TRBJ2-1; 11 bases agree with TRBD2. Germline trimming cut 0 bases from V and 0 bases from J; bases unmatched to any gene: 1. This CDR3 has 17 amino acids. The germline gives CDR1 MNHEY, CDR2 SVGAGI. This CDR3 reads CASSYSLAGASYNEQFF. The CDR3 coding sequence is TGTGCCAGCAGTTACTCACTAGCGGGGGCCTCCTACAATGAGCAGTTCTTC.

The CDR3 DNA reads as TGTGCCAGCAGTTTACGGGGGGGCAAGGCCTACGAGCAGTACTTC. This gives the protein CASSLRGGKAYEQYF. The V call is TRBV27, the J call TRBJ2-7; 8 nucleotides agree with TRBD2. The CDR3 length is 15 residues. Per the germline V gene, CDR1 is MNHEY and CDR2 is SMNVEV (reference sequence). J gave up 2 bases and V 2 bases, and 5 bases lay outside the gene matches.

The rearrangement joins TRBV5-1 to TRBJ2-4, with TRBD1 matching 12 bases. Judging by the DNA end, TRBJ2-7 fits better; the J call may be wrong. CDR3 size: 18 residues. Germline lookup yields CDR1 SGHRS and CDR2 YFSETQ. The CDR3 is CASSLKGTGGNLGYEQYF. CDR3 coding DNA: TGCGCCAGCAGCTTGAAAGGGACAGGGGGCAATCTCGGCTACGAGCAGTACTTC.

The J gene is TRBJ2-7, the V gene TRBV20-1; 10 bases fit TRBD2. The CDR3 is 15 amino acids. The J segment lost 5 bases and the V segment lost 3 bases, leaving 10 bases of the junction unmatched. Germline V gene data show CDR1 as DFQATT and CDR2 as SNEGSKA (reference sequence). The CDR3 DNA reads as TGCAGTGCTAGCCCCACAAAGCGGGAGGGCCACGAGCAGTACTTC. It translates to CSASPTKREGHEQYF.

This clonotype was recorded a few times. The rearrangement joins TRBV2 to TRBJ2-3, with 9 bases fitting TRBD1. The CDR3 consists of 16 residues. Per the germline V gene, CDR1 is SNHLY and CDR2 is FYNNEI. The V gene end was trimmed by 0 bases and the J gene end by 4 bases; junction bases not matched to a gene: 5. The CDR3 DNA reads TGTGCCAGCAGTGAAGCGCCCGGGACAGGGTCAGATACGCAGTATTTT. This sequence encodes CASSEAPGTGSDTQYF. The full variable domain, in which reference TRBV2 and TRBJ2-3 provide the parts outside the CDR3, is EPEVTQTPSHQVTQMGQEVILRCVPISNHLYFYWYRQILGQKVEFLVSFYNNEISEKSEIFDDQFSVERPDGSNFTLKIRSTKLEDSAMYFCASSEAPGTGSDTQYFGPGTRLTVL.

This clonotype was counted between two and nine times. For the CDR3, the DNA is TGTGCCAGCAGCCCGGTTGGGACTAGGAGCACAGATACGCAGTATTTT. It specifies CASSPVGTRSTDTQYF. The chain couples TRBV5-6 to TRBJ2-3; TRBD2 matches 8 bases. There are 16 residues in the CDR3. V gave up 4 bases and J gave up 0 bases; unmatched junction bases: 7. CDR1 is SGHDT and CDR2 is YYEEEE in the germline V gene. The whole variable domain, remainder taken from reference TRBV5-6 and TRBJ2-3, is DAGVTQSPTHLIKTRGQQVTLRCSPKSGHDTVSWYQQALGQGPQFIFQYYEEEERQRGNFPDRFSGHQFPNYSSELNVNALLLGDSALYLCASSPVGTRSTDTQYFGPGTRLTVL.